The T cell receptor beta chain under discussion was sequenced for a study of blood T cell repertoires in COVID-19. Study-level information: PBMCs, B-cell-depleted T cells, or T cells were the source of the cDNA or gDNA that made up the material.

This clone was seen a handful of times. The CDR3 is 14 amino acids. Trimming cost V 2 bases and J 7 bases, with 13 bases left between them. CDR1 and CDR2 (germline): SNHLY, FYNNEI. In the study's own analysis: Amplifying reference gene primers gave estimates of nucleated cell counts. Profiled with immunoSEQ multiplex PCR; TCRdb holds only in-frame clones, not every one. The V and J calls and clone size come from that table; D and trimming were worked out from the DNA. The sample lists over 15,000 clones, approximately 80% seen once, with 16% in the top ten. Sequencing used peripheral blood. The rearrangement joins TRBV2 to TRBJ2-3; a possible D gene is TRBD2 (5 bases). The TCR originated in a man in his sixties or seventies with COVID-19, enrolled during active disease. This chain's CDR3 is CASSEKWSGNTQYF. As DNA, the CDR3 is TGTGCCAGCAGTGAAAAGTGGTCGGGGAATACGCAGTATTTT.